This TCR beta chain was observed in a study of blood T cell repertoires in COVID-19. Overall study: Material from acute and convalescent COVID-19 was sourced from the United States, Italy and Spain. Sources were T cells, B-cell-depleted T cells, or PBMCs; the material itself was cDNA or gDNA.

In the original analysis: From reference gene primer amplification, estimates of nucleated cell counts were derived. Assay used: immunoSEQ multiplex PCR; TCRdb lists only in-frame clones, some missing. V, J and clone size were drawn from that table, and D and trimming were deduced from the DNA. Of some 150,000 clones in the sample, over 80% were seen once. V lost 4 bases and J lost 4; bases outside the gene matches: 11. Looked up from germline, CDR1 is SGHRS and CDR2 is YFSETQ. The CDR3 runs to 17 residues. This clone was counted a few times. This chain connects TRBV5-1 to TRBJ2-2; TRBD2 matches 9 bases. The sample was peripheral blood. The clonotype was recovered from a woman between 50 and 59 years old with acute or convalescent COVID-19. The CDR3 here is CASSHRRLAGFTGELFF. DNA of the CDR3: TGCGCCAGCAGCCATAGGAGGCTAGCGGGATTCACCGGGGAGCTGTTTTTT.